Each of the 6 T cell receptor beta chains below was sequenced from the same sample in a study of T-cell reconstitution after alpha-beta-depleted transplantation in children. The TCRbeta library was prepared with unique molecular identifiers. TCRdb analysed the PCR reads with MiXCR anew, one entry per CDR3 protein. Here the sample spans 600,000 to 700,000 distinct CDR3 sequences, roughly 17% being singletons. Sequencing was performed on PBMCs from the stem cell graft donor, taken from the stem cell graft. The receptor source for this set is a human donor who donated a stem cell graft to a child with acute myeloid leukemia.

This clonotype was counted many times. The chain couples TRBV6-1 to TRBJ2-7; 7 nucleotides align to TRBD1. Unmatched junction bases numbered 14, after V lost 5 bases and J lost 7 bases. The CDR3 sequence is 15 residues long. Per the germline V gene, CDR1 is MNHNS and CDR2 is SASEGT. As DNA, the CDR3 is TGTGCCAGCAGTACATTGGGGCAGGGGGTAGGGGAGCAGTACGTC. It specifies CASSTLGQGVGEQYV.

This clonotype was picked up a small number of times. The V and J genes are TRBV15 and TRBJ1-5; TRBD1 is a possible D gene (6 bases). The CDR3 is 16 residues long. From germline, CDR1 is LNHNV and CDR2 YYDKDF (reference sequence). Between the trimmed V and J ends, which lost 0 bases and 6 bases, there was a span of 15 bases. As DNA, the CDR3 is TGTGCCACCAGCAGAGATCTACAGGGTTCAGGTCAGCCCCAGCATTTT. It codes for CATSRDLQGSGQPQHF.

This clonotype was observed a few times. The chain links TRBV7-9 to TRBJ1-6, with D possibly TRBD1 on 6 matching bases. The CDR3 totals 16 residues. The V gene's germline CDR1 is SEHNR and CDR2 FQNEAQ (reference sequence). The ends were cut back, 10 bases at V and 5 bases at J, with 21 bases in the middle. The CDR3 coding sequence is TGTGCCATCCCGGTACAGGGACAACGGGATAATTCACCCCTCCACTTT. It is translated as CAIPVQGQRDNSPLHF. Full variable domain (rest looked up from reference TRBV7-9 and TRBJ1-6): DTGVSQNPRHKITKRGQNVTFRCDPISEHNRLYWYRQTLGQGPEFLTYFQNEAQLEKSRLLSDRFSAERPKGSFSTLEIQRTEQGDSAMYLCAIPVQGQRDNSPLHFGNGTRLTVT.

The chain combines TRBV5-1 with TRBJ2-2; 9 nucleotides match TRBD2. CDR1 SGHRS and CDR2 YFSETQ come from the germline V gene. The CDR3 loop spans 15 amino acids. After removal of 4 bases from V and 4 bases from J, the junction contained 5 bases not matched to a gene. CDR3 sequence reads: CASSPTSGVTGELFF. The CDR3 coding sequence is TGCGCCAGCAGCCCGACTAGCGGAGTCACCGGGGAGCTGTTTTTT.

This clonotype has more than one count but fewer than ten. This chain joins TRBV20-1 and TRBJ1-6; no clear D gene. Trimming removed 0 bases from V and 6 bases from J, with 12 bases in between. CDR3 length equals 15 residues. The germline V gene encodes CDR1 DFQATT and CDR2 SNEGSKA (reference sequence). CDR3 bases: TGCAGTGCTAGAGATCCGCGGGGAGGTAATTCACCCCTCCACTTT. It translates to CSARDPRGGNSPLHF.

J is TRBJ2-5 and V is TRBV20-1; 11 positions match TRBD2. In germline, CDR1 is DFQATT, CDR2 SNEGSKA (reference sequence). J was trimmed by 3 bases and V by 5 bases; bases with no gene match: 8. The CDR3 length is 15 residues. This CDR3 is CSAPPTSGAEETQYF. CDR3 in DNA: TGCAGTGCTCCGCCGACTAGCGGGGCGGAAGAGACCCAGTACTTC.